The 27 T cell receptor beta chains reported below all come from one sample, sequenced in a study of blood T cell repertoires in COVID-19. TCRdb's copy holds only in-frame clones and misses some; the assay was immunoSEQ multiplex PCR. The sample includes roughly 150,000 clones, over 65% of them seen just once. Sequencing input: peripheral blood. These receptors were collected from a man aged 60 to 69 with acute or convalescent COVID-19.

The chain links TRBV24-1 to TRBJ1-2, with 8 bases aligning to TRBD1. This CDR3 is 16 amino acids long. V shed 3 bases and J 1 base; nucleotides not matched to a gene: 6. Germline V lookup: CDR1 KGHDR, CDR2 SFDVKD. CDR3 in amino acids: CATSDGGQGYNYGYTF. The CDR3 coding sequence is TGTGCCACCAGTGATGGTGGACAGGGATATAACTATGGCTACACCTTC.

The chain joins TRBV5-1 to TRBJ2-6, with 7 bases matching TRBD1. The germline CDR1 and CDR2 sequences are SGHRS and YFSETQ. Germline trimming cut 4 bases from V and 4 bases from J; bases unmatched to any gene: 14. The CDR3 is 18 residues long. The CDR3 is CASSEGQPILTGANVLTF. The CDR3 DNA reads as TGCGCCAGCAGCGAGGGACAGCCCATTTTAACCGGGGCCAACGTCCTGACTTTC. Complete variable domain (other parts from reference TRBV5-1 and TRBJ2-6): KAGVTQTPRYLIKTRGQQVTLSCSPISGHRSVSWYQQTPGQGLQFLFEYFSETQRNKGNFPGRFSGRQFSNSRSEMNVSTLELGDSALYLCASSEGQPILTGANVLTFGAGSRLTVL.

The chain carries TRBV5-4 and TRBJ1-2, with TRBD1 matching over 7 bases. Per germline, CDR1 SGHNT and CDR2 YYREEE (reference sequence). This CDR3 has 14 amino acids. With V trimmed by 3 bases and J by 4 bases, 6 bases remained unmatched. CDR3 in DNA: TGTGCCAGCAGCTCCCGACAGGGCGGCTATGGCTACACCTTC. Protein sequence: CASSSRQGGYGYTF.

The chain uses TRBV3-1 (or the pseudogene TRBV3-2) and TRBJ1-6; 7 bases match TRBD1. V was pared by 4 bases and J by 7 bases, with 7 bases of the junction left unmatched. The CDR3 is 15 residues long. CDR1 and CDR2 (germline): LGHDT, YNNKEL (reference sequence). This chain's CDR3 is CASSLGDRQNSPLHF. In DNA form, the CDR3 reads TGTGCCAGCAGCCTTGGGGACAGACAGAATTCACCCCTCCACTTT.

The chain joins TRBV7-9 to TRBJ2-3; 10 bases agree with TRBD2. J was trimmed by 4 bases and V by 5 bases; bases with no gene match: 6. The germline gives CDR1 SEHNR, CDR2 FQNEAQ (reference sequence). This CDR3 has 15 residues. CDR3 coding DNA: TGTGCCAGCAGCCGAGGACTAGCGGATTCAGATACGCAGTATTTT. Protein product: CASSRGLADSDTQYF. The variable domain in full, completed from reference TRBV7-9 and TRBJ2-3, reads DTGVSQNPRHKITKRGQNVTFRCDPISEHNRLYWYRQTLGQGPEFLTYFQNEAQLEKSRLLSDRFSAERPKGSFSTLEIQRTEQGDSAMYLCASSRGLADSDTQYFGPGTRLTVL.

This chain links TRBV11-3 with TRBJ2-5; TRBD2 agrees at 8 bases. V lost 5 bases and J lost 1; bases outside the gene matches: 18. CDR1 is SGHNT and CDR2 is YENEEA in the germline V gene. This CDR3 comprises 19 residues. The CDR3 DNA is TGTGCCAGCAGCAAAACCGGTCGGGGATGGCGGGGGGCCCAAGAGACCCAGTACTTC. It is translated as CASSKTGRGWRGAQETQYF.

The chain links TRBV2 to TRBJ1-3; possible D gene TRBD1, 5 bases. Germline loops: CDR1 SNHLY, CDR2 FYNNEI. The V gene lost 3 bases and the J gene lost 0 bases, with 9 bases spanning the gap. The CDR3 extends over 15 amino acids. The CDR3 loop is CASSDDRSSGNTIYF. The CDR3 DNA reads TGTGCCAGCAGTGACGACAGAAGCTCTGGAAACACCATATATTTT.

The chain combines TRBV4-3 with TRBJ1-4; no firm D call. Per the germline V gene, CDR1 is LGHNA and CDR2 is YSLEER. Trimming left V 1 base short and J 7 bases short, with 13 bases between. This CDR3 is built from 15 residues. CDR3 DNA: TGCGCCAGCAGCCAAGGGACTGGTGGGAGTGAAAAACTGTTTTTT. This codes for CASSQGTGGSEKLFF.

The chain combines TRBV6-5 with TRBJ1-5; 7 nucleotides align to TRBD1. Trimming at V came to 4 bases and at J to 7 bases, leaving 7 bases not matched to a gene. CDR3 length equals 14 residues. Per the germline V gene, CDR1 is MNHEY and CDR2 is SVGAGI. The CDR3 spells CASSLYRGEQPQHF. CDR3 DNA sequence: TGTGCCAGCAGTTTATACAGGGGTGAACAGCCCCAGCATTTT.

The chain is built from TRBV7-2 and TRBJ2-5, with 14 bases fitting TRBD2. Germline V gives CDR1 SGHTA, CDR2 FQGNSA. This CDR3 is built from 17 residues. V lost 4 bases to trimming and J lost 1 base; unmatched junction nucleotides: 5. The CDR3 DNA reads TGTGCCAGCAGCTGGGGACTAGCGGGGGTAAGCCAAGAGACCCAGTACTTC. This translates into CASSWGLAGVSQETQYF.

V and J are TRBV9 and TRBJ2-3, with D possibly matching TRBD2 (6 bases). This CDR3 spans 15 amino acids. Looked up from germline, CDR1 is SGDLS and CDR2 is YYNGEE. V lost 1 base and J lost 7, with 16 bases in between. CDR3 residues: CASSVSGGFFNTQYF. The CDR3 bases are TGTGCCAGCAGCGTATCTGGGGGGTTCTTCAATACGCAGTATTTT.

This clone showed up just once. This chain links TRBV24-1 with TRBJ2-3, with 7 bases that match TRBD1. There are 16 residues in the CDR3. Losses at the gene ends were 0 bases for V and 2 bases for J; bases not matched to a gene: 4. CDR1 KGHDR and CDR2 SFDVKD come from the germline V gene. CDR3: CATSDLTGTDTDTQYF. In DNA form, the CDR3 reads TGTGCCACCAGTGATTTGACCGGGACAGACACAGATACGCAGTATTTT.

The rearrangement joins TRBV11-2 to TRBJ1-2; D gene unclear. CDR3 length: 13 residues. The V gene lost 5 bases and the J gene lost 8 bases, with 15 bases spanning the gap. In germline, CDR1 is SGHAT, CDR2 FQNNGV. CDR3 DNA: TGTGCCAGCAGCCTCGGACCGGGAAGGGGCTACACCTTC. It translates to CASSLGPGRGYTF.

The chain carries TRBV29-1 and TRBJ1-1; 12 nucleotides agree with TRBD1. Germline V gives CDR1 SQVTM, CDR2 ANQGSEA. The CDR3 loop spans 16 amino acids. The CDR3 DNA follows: TGCAGTGTGTCCGGGACAGGGGGCGCTTGGGCCCCTGAAGCTTTCTTT. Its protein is CSVSGTGGAWAPEAFF. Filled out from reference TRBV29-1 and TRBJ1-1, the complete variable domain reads SAVISQKPSRDICQRGTSLTIQCQVDSQVTMMFWYRQQPGQSLTLIATANQGSEATYESGFVIDKFPISRPNLTFSTLTVSNMSPEDSSIYLCSVSGTGGAWAPEAFFGQGTRLTVV.

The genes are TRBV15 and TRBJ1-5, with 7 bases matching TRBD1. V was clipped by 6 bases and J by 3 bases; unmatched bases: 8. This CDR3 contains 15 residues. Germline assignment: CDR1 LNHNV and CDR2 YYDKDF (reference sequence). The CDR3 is CATRNLGGYNQPQHF. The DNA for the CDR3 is TGTGCCACCAGGAACCTAGGGGGCTACAATCAGCCCCAGCATTTT.

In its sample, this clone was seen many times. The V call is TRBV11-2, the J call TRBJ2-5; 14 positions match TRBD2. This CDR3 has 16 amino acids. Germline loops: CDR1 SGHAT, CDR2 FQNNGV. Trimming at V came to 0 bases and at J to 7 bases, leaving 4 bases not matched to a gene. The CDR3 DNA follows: TGTGCCAGCAGCTTAGAGACTAGCGGGGGGGCCGGGACCCAGTACTTC. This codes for CASSLETSGGAGTQYF.

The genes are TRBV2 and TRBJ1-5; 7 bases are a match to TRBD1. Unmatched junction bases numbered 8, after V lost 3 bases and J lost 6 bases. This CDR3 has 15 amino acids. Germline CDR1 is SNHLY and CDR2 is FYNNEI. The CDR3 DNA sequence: TGTGCCAGCAGTGATGGGCAGGGGGGAAGTCAGCCCCAGCATTTT. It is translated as CASSDGQGGSQPQHF.

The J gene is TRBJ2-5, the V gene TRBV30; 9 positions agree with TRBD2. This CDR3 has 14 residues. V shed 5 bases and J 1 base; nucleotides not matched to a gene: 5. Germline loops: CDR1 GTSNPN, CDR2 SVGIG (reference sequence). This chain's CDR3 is CAWSAGGLQETQYF. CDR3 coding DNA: TGTGCCTGGTCGGCGGGAGGGCTCCAAGAGACCCAGTACTTC.

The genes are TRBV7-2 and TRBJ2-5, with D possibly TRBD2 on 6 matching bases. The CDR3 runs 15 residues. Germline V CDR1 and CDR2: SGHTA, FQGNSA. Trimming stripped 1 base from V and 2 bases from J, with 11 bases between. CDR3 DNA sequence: TGTGCCAGCAGCTTAGGTTGGGGGACTCAAGAGACCCAGTACTTC. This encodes CASSLGWGTQETQYF.

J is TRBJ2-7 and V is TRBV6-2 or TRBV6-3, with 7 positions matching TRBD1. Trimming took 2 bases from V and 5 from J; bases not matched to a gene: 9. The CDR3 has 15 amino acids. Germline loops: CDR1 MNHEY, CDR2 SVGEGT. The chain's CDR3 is CASSYVSTGRNEQYF. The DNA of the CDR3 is TGTGCCAGCAGTTACGTTTCGACAGGGCGAAACGAGCAGTACTTC.

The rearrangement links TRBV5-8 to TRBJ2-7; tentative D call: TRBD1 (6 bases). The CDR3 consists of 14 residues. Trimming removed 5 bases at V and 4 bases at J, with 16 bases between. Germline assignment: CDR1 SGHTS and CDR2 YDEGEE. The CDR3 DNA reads TGTGCCAGCAGACCCCAGCAGGGGCCTTACGAGCAGTACTTC. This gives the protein CASRPQQGPYEQYF. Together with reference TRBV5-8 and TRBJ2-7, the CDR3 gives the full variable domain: EAGVTQSPTHLIKTRGQQATLRCSPISGHTSVYWYQQALGLGLQFLLWYDEGEERNRGNFPPRFSGRQFPNYSSELNVNALELEDSALYLCASRPQQGPYEQYFGPGTRLTVT.

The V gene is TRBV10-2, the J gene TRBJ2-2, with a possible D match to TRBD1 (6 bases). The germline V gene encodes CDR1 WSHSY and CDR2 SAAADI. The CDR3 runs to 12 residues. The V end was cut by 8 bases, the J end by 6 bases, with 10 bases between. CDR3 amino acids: CASLAGAGELFF. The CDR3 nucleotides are TGCGCCAGCTTGGCAGGGGCCGGGGAGCTGTTTTTT.

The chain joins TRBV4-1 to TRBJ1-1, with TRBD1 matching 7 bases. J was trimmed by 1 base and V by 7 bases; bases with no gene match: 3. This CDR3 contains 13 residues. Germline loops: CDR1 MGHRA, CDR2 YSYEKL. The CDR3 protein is CASKGGTNTEAFF. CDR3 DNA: TGCGCCAGCAAAGGGGGCACGAACACTGAAGCTTTCTTT.

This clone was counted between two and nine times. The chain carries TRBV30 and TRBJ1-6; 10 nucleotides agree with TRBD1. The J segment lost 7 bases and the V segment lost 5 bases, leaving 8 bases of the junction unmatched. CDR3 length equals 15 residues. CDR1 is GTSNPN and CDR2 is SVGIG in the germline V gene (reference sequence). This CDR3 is CAWDRGQMENSPLHF. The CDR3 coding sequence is TGTGCCTGGGACAGGGGGCAGATGGAGAATTCACCCCTCCACTTT.

The CDR3 bases are TGTGCCAGCAGTTTGACAGTTTACGAGCAGTACTTC. Translated: CASSLTVYEQYF. The rearrangement links TRBV28 to TRBJ2-7; maybe TRBD1 (5 bases). The CDR3 length is 12 residues. Trimming pared 3 bases from V and 4 bases from J, leaving 7 bases between. Germline CDR1 MDHEN, CDR2 SYDVKM.

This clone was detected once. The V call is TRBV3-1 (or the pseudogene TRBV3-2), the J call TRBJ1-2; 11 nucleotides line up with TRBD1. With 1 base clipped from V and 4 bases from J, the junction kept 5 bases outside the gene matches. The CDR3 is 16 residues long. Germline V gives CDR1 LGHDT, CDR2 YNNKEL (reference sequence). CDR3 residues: CASSQGTGGSSYGYTF. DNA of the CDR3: TGTGCCAGCAGCCAAGGGACAGGGGGCAGTAGCTATGGCTACACCTTC.

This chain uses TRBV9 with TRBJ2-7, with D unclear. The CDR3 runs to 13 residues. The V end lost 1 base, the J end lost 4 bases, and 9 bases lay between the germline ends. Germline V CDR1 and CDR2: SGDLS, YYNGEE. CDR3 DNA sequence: TGTGCCAGCAGCGTACTGTCCTTTTACGAGCAGTACTTC. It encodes CASSVLSFYEQYF. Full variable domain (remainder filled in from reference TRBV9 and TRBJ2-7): DSGVTQTPKHLITATGQRVTLRCSPRSGDLSVYWYQQSLDQGLQFLIQYYNGEERAKGNILERFSAQQFPDLHSELNLSSLELGDSALYFCASSVLSFYEQYFGPGTRLTVT.